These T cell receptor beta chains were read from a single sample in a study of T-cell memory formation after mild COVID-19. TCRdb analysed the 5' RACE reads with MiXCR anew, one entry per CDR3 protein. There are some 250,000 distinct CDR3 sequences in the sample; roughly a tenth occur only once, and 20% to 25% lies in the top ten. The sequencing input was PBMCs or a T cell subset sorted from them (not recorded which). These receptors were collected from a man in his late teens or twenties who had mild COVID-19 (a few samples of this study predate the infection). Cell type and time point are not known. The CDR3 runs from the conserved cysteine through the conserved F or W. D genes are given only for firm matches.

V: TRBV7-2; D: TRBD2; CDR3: CASSLALAGHNEQFF
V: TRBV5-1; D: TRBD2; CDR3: CASSLGLAGESEQYF
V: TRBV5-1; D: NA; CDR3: CASSLGSAGRRETQYF
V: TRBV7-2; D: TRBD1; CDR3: CASSTIPGQPQETQYF
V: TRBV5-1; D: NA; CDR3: CASSFVGGGGEKLFF
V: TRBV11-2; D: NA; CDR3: CASSRGATSYNEQFF
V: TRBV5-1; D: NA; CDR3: CASSLVTGADTDTQYF
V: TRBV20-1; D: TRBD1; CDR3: CSANRGDTEAFF
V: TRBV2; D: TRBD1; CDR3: CASSEPGAQGLSYNEQFF
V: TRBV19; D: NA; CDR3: CASTIRLGANQPQHF